These 18 T cell receptor beta chains were all obtained from the same sample, sequenced in a study of blood T cell repertoires in COVID-19. The assay was immunoSEQ multiplex PCR, and TCRdb's table has in-frame clones only and misses some. This sample carries approximately 200,000 clones, roughly 82% of them seen once, and the ten largest clones take around 8.6%. Sequences were obtained from PBMCs or T cells enriched from blood (not recorded which). These TCRs come from a woman aged 25-40 years who had recovered from COVID-19.

The V and J genes are TRBV2 and TRBJ2-5; 10 nucleotides agree with TRBD2. CDR3 length: 15 residues. The V gene end was trimmed by 6 bases and the J gene end by 7 bases; junction bases not matched to a gene: 11. Germline values: CDR1 SNHLY, CDR2 FYNNEI. The CDR3 DNA reads TGTGCCAGCAGGGAGGCCACTAGCGGGAAGGGGACCCAGTACTTC. It translates to CASREATSGKGTQYF.

The V and J genes are TRBV19 and TRBJ2-7, with D tentatively TRBD2 (5 bases). From germline, CDR1 is LNHDA and CDR2 SQIVND (reference sequence). The V end lost 9 bases, the J end lost 3 bases, and 6 bases lay between the germline ends. The CDR3 totals 10 residues. The CDR3 reads CASGNYEQYF. CDR3 sequence (DNA): TGTGCCAGCGGGAACTACGAGCAGTACTTC.

V and J are TRBV5-1 and TRBJ1-1; 7 bases are shared with TRBD1. There are 14 residues in the CDR3. Germline V gene lookup returns CDR1 SGHRS and CDR2 YFSETQ. Trimming removed 3 bases from V and 7 bases from J; junction bases left unmatched: 9. The CDR3 DNA reads TGCGCCAGCAGCTCGCAGGGGGGACGCGATGAAGCTTTCTTT. As protein: CASSSQGGRDEAFF.

The J gene is TRBJ2-7, the V gene TRBV5-1; the match to TRBD1 covers 10 bases. This CDR3 spans 14 amino acids. The germline V gene encodes CDR1 SGHRS and CDR2 YFSETQ. The V and J ends lost 3 bases and 4 bases, in that order; junction bases with no gene match: 4. CDR3 sequence reads: CASSSDRGVYEQYF. CDR3 DNA sequence: TGCGCCAGCAGCTCGGACAGGGGGGTATACGAGCAGTACTTC.

The chain links TRBV19 to TRBJ2-3; 9 bases map to TRBD2. V shed 5 bases and J 6 bases; nucleotides not matched to a gene: 6. Germline V gene data show CDR1 as LNHDA and CDR2 as SQIVND (reference sequence). CDR3 size: 14 residues. The CDR3 sequence: CASSPLAGTDTQYF. Written as DNA, the CDR3 is TGTGCCAGTAGTCCCCTAGCGGGAACGGATACGCAGTATTTT.

CDR3 bases: TGTGCCAGCAGGAGGGTGCAAGCGAACACCGGGGAGCTGTTTTTT. Translated, it gives CASRRVQANTGELFF. The chain links TRBV6-5 to TRBJ2-2, with a weak D call TRBD2 (5 bases). V was pared by 6 bases and J by 0 bases, with 11 bases between. The CDR3 runs 15 residues. The germline gives CDR1 MNHEY, CDR2 SVGAGI.

This clone occurred once. The chain joins TRBV18 to TRBJ1-3; D perhaps matches TRBD1 (5 bases). V gave up 0 bases and J gave up 2 bases, with 11 bases separating them. From germline, CDR1 is KGHSH and CDR2 LQKENI. The CDR3 contains 16 residues. This CDR3 is CASSPPIRRAGNTIYF. In DNA, the CDR3 is TGTGCCAGCTCACCACCCATCCGCAGGGCTGGAAACACCATATATTTT.

This sequence joins TRBV2 and TRBJ1-5, with 8 positions matching TRBD1. Per the germline V gene, CDR1 is SNHLY and CDR2 is FYNNEI. V was clipped by 5 bases and J by 7 bases; unmatched bases: 16. This CDR3 region has 17 residues. Here the CDR3 DNA reads TGTGCCAGCAGTAGTGAGACAGGGGTGAATCTGGGGCAGCCCCAGCATTTT. It specifies CASSSETGVNLGQPQHF.

The chain recombines TRBV10-2 with TRBJ1-1, with 7 bases that match TRBD1. The CDR3 runs to 14 residues. Losses at the gene ends were 2 bases for V and 8 bases for J; bases not matched to a gene: 8. The germline CDR1 and CDR2 sequences are WSHSY and SAAADI. CDR3 coding DNA: TGCGCCAGCAGTGAGGCGGTAAACAGGGGCGAAGCTTTCTTT. Translated, it gives CASSEAVNRGEAFF.

The chain joins TRBV27 to TRBJ2-7, with 9 positions matching TRBD2. Per the germline V gene, CDR1 is MNHEY and CDR2 is SMNVEV (reference sequence). CDR3 size: 17 residues. The ends lost 0 bases at V and 0 bases at J; junction bases unmatched: 6. CDR3 amino acids: CASSLSGTSRISYEQYF. CDR3 coding DNA: TGTGCCAGCAGTTTATCCGGGACTAGCAGGATCTCCTACGAGCAGTACTTC.

The chain carries TRBV7-2 and TRBJ1-5; 8 bases are a match to TRBD1. This CDR3 has 15 amino acids. CDR1 SGHTA and CDR2 FQGNSA come from the germline V gene. With V trimmed by 5 bases and J by 0 bases, 3 bases remained unmatched. CDR3 residues: CASSHGTGSNQPQHF. The CDR3 nucleotides are TGTGCCAGCAGCCATGGGACAGGTAGCAATCAGCCCCAGCATTTT.

The chain employs TRBV9 and TRBJ1-2, with TRBD1 as a possible D gene (6 bases). Trimming shortened V by 0 bases and J by 2 bases, and 11 bases separated the two germline ends. The CDR3 consists of 15 residues. Looked up from germline, CDR1 is SGDLS and CDR2 is YYNGEE. For the CDR3, the DNA is TGTGCCAGCAGCGTAGGGACAGCGAAAAACTATGGCTACACCTTC. As protein: CASSVGTAKNYGYTF.

The J gene is TRBJ2-7, the V gene TRBV28; a possible D gene is TRBD1 (7 bases). Germline V gene sequence: CDR1 MDHEN, CDR2 SYDVKM. The ends were cut back, 4 bases at V and 1 base at J, with 14 bases in the middle. The CDR3 consists of 15 residues. This CDR3 reads CASSSSGGGSYEQYF. The DNA for the CDR3 is TGTGCCAGCAGTTCGTCAGGGGGAGGTTCCTACGAGCAGTACTTC.

The chain links TRBV2 to TRBJ2-7; TRBD2 aligns across 12 bases. V was clipped by 5 bases and J by 3 bases; unmatched bases: 2. Germline V CDR1 and CDR2: SNHLY, FYNNEI. This CDR3 has 14 amino acids. The CDR3 spells CASSRLAGDYEQYF. The CDR3, as DNA: TGTGCCAGCAGTCGACTAGCGGGAGACTACGAGCAGTACTTC.

The chain joins TRBV28 to TRBJ1-2; unclear D gene. Trimming took off 2 bases at V and 7 bases at J, with 8 bases between the two ends. Per the germline V gene, CDR1 is MDHEN and CDR2 is SYDVKM. This CDR3 region has 12 residues. CDR3 in amino acids: CASSLGESGYTF. The CDR3 DNA follows: TGTGCCAGCAGTTTAGGAGAGAGTGGCTACACCTTC.

This clone was observed a handful of times. V usage is TRBV28 and J usage is TRBJ2-1, with D perhaps TRBD2 (7 bases). The CDR3 length is 12 residues. The V end was cut by 6 bases, the J end by 12 bases, with 15 bases between. CDR1 and CDR2 from the germline V gene are MDHEN and SYDVKM. The CDR3 sequence: CASSPLGGRQFF. For the CDR3, the DNA is TGTGCCAGCAGCCCATTGGGGGGGCGGCAGTTCTTC.

The V gene is TRBV7-3, the J gene TRBJ1-6, with D tentatively TRBD1 (5 bases). The V end lost 4 bases, the J end lost 10 bases, and 14 bases lay between the germline ends. The CDR3 is 14 residues long. The germline V gene has CDR1 SGHTA and CDR2 FQGTGA. In DNA form, the CDR3 reads TGTGCCAGCAGCTCTCGACCCCAGGGATCACCCCTCCACTTT. This translates into CASSSRPQGSPLHF.

V gene TRBV6-5 combines with J gene TRBJ2-2, with 8 bases matching TRBD2. The ends lost 7 bases at V and 3 bases at J; junction bases unmatched: 7. The CDR3 contains 15 residues. The germline V gene has CDR1 MNHEY and CDR2 SVGAGI. The CDR3 region is CASTRRGDYTGELFF. Here the CDR3 DNA reads TGTGCCAGCACTCGGCGGGGGGACTACACCGGGGAGCTGTTTTTT.